This T cell receptor beta chain came from a study of response to subunit inactivated influenza vaccine. Whole-study results and caveats: It was suggested by the authors that few new T cells are recruited by each seasonal influenza vaccination.

TCRdb called the RT-PCR reads again in MiXCR, with one record for every CDR3 protein. The table shows roughly 650,000 distinct CDR3 sequences, with less than 20% occurring only once. The CDR3 loop spans 13 amino acids. Trimming took 5 bases from V and 2 from J, leaving 13 bases between them. CDR1 is DFQATT and CDR2 is SNEGSKA in the germline V gene (reference sequence). This clonotype was found many times. The antigen is unknown. The specimen was PBMCs from blood, collected roughly 12 days after vaccination. The chain combines TRBV20-1 with TRBJ2-7, with TRBD1 as a possible D gene (5 bases). This TCR derives from a man aged 50 to 59 who received an inactivated influenza vaccine. The CDR3 spells CSAPVGQTYEQYF. DNA for the CDR3: TGCAGTGCTCCCGTGGGGCAGACCTACGAGCAGTACTTC.